This is a list of T cell receptor beta chains from one sample in a study of cytomegalovirus exposure and HLA in healthy donors. Profiling relied on immunoSEQ multiplex PCR, and the TCRdb table lists in-frame clones only, not all of them. Here the sample spans about 110,000 clones, less than 90% being singletons. Sequenced material: PBMCs. These receptors were taken from a woman in her late teens or twenties in good health and CMV-seropositive. CDR3s include the opening cysteine and the closing phenylalanine or tryptophan. D genes are given only for firm matches. Clone size is shown for a subset of rows, as once, few, many or a class of expanded clone.

clone_size: NA; j_call: TRBJ2-7; d_call: NA; v_call: TRBV28; cdr3_aa: CASTLDSSYEQYF; cdr3_nt: TGTGCCAGCACTTTGGACAGCTCCTACGAGCAGTACTTC
clone_size: NA; j_call: TRBJ2-7; d_call: TRBD1; v_call: TRBV6-1; cdr3_aa: CASSEALPGTGNYEQYF; cdr3_nt: TGTGCCAGCAGTGAAGCGCTTCCCGGGACAGGGAACTACGAGCAGTACTTC
clone_size: NA; j_call: TRBJ1-1; d_call: NA; v_call: TRBV6-1; cdr3_aa: CASSVTENTEAFF; cdr3_nt: TGTGCCAGCAGTGTGACAGAGAACACTGAAGCTTTCTTT
clone_size: NA; j_call: TRBJ2-1; d_call: NA; v_call: TRBV7-9; cdr3_aa: CASSRVWGAYNEQFF; cdr3_nt: TGTGCCAGCAGTCGGGTTTGGGGCGCTTACAATGAGCAGTTCTTC
clone_size: once; j_call: TRBJ2-1; d_call: NA; v_call: TRBV5-6; cdr3_aa: CASSLPPGINEQFF; cdr3_nt: TGTGCCAGCAGCTTGCCCCCGGGGATCAATGAGCAGTTCTTC
clone_size: NA; j_call: TRBJ2-2; d_call: TRBD1; v_call: TRBV18; cdr3_aa: CASSPGQITGELFF; cdr3_nt: TGTGCCAGCTCACCGGGACAGATCACCGGGGAGCTGTTTTTT
clone_size: few; j_call: TRBJ2-3; d_call: TRBD2; v_call: TRBV6-1; cdr3_aa: CASSGLAGGTDTQYF; cdr3_nt: TGTGCCAGCAGTGGCTTAGCGGGGGGCACAGATACGCAGTATTTT
clone_size: once; j_call: TRBJ1-4; d_call: TRBD1; v_call: TRBV2; cdr3_aa: CASAGGDEEKLFF; cdr3_nt: TGTGCCAGCGCAGGGGGAGACGAAGAAAAACTGTTTTTT
clone_size: NA; j_call: TRBJ1-1; d_call: TRBD1; v_call: TRBV28; cdr3_aa: CASSYGQGNTEAFF; cdr3_nt: TGTGCCAGCAGTTATGGACAGGGGAACACTGAAGCTTTCTTT
clone_size: few; j_call: TRBJ1-6; d_call: NA; v_call: TRBV6-4; cdr3_aa: CASSNIRDSPLHF; cdr3_nt: TGTGCCAGCAGCAACATCAGGGATTCACCCCTCCACTTT
clone_size: NA; j_call: TRBJ2-7; d_call: TRBD1; v_call: TRBV27; cdr3_aa: CASSSGQAHYEQYF; cdr3_nt: TGTGCCAGCAGTTCGGGACAGGCCCACTACGAGCAGTACTTC
clone_size: NA; j_call: TRBJ2-7; d_call: NA; v_call: TRBV27; cdr3_aa: CASSPRMAGASYEQYF; cdr3_nt: TGTGCCAGCAGTCCCCGTATGGCGGGGGCCTCCTACGAGCAGTACTTC
clone_size: NA; j_call: TRBJ1-4; d_call: TRBD1; v_call: TRBV28; cdr3_aa: CASERQGAREKLFF; cdr3_nt: TGTGCCAGCGAGCGGCAGGGGGCGCGAGAAAAACTGTTTTTT
clone_size: few; j_call: TRBJ1-3; d_call: NA; v_call: TRBV28; cdr3_aa: CASRGPGQFSGNTIYF; cdr3_nt: TGTGCCAGCAGGGGACCGGGACAATTCTCTGGAAACACCATATATTTT
clone_size: NA; j_call: TRBJ1-2; d_call: NA; v_call: TRBV7-9; cdr3_aa: CASSSGFDYGYTF; cdr3_nt: TGTGCCAGCAGCTCGGGGTTCGACTATGGCTACACCTTC
clone_size: NA; j_call: TRBJ1-2; d_call: TRBD1; v_call: TRBV6-6; cdr3_aa: CASRFTDRPYGYTF; cdr3_nt: TGTGCCAGCAGATTCACGGACAGGCCCTATGGCTACACCTTC
clone_size: once; j_call: TRBJ2-1; d_call: TRBD2; v_call: TRBV6-1; cdr3_aa: CASSEFIGTSGPLWDEQFF; cdr3_nt: TGTGCCAGCAGTGAATTTATTGGGACTAGCGGACCCCTATGGGATGAGCAGTTCTTC
clone_size: NA; j_call: TRBJ2-2; d_call: TRBD1; v_call: TRBV18; cdr3_aa: CASSPSSDRATGELFF; cdr3_nt: TGTGCCAGCTCGCCCTCATCCGACAGGGCAACCGGGGAGCTGTTTTTT
clone_size: NA; j_call: TRBJ2-3; d_call: NA; v_call: TRBV4-3; cdr3_aa: CASSQDRGYWTDTQYF; cdr3_nt: TGCGCCAGCAGCCAAGATAGGGGGTATTGGACAGATACGCAGTATTTT
clone_size: once; j_call: TRBJ2-3; d_call: TRBD1; v_call: TRBV6-1; cdr3_aa: CASSEGGTGADTQYF; cdr3_nt: TGTGCCAGCAGTGAAGGGGGGACAGGGGCAGATACGCAGTATTTT
clone_size: NA; j_call: TRBJ1-2; d_call: NA; v_call: TRBV18; cdr3_aa: CASSPLTGGADGYTF; cdr3_nt: TGTGCCAGCTCACCACTGACGGGGGGGGCGGATGGCTACACCTTC
clone_size: NA; j_call: TRBJ2-1; d_call: TRBD2; v_call: TRBV6-5; cdr3_aa: CASSYGLAGRYNEQFF; cdr3_nt: TGTGCCAGCAGTTACGGGCTAGCGGGGCGGTACAATGAGCAGTTCTTC
clone_size: NA; j_call: TRBJ1-4; d_call: TRBD1; v_call: TRBV28; cdr3_aa: CASSSRTGSNEKLFF; cdr3_nt: TGTGCCAGCAGTTCTCGGACAGGGTCTAATGAAAAACTGTTTTTT